The rows below give T cell receptor beta chains drawn from one sample of a study of blood T cells in healthy people across ages. TCRdb re-called the 5' RACE reads through MiXCR, storing one row per CDR3 protein. The data hold fewer than 700,000 distinct CDR3 sequences, with roughly two fifths observed a single time. Sequencing input: blood. Receptor source: a man of 80 years or more in good health. Both conserved end residues are part of each CDR3. The D gene is left open where the match is weak. Rows may omit the clone size; those that give it use once, few, many or a size class.

j_gene: TRBJ2-6
d_gene: .
v_gene: TRBV7-2
abundance: .
CDR3aa: CASSLGRLGANVLTF
CDR3nt: TGTGCCAGCAGCTTAGGGAGGTTAGGGGCCAACGTCCTGACTTTC

j_gene: TRBJ2-2
d_gene: TRBD1
v_gene: TRBV7-9
abundance: .
CDR3aa: CASSLVGQANTGELFF
CDR3nt: TGTGCCAGCAGCTTAGTCGGACAGGCGAACACCGGGGAGCTGTTTTTT

j_gene: TRBJ2-3
d_gene: TRBD2
v_gene: TRBV5-1
abundance: .
CDR3aa: CASSPPSGRDTDTQYF
CDR3nt: TGCGCCAGCAGCCCTCCTAGCGGGAGGGACACAGATACGCAGTATTTT

j_gene: TRBJ2-7
d_gene: .
v_gene: TRBV6-2/TRBV6-3
abundance: few
CDR3aa: CASSYDKKSHNEQYF
CDR3nt: TGTGCCAGCAGTTACGATAAAAAGTCCCACAATGAGCAGTACTTC

j_gene: TRBJ2-1
d_gene: .
v_gene: TRBV2
abundance: .
CDR3aa: CASSDLARQMANEQFF
CDR3nt: TGTGCCAGCAGTGACCTAGCGCGCCAGATGGCTAATGAGCAGTTCTTC

j_gene: TRBJ2-7
d_gene: .
v_gene: TRBV7-2
abundance: many
CDR3aa: CASSLEDREQYF
CDR3nt: TGTGCCAGCAGCTTAGAGGATAGAGAGCAGTACTTC

j_gene: TRBJ1-4
d_gene: TRBD1
v_gene: TRBV4-3
abundance: once
CDR3aa: CASSQAGGPNEKLFF
CDR3nt: TGCGCCAGCAGCCAAGCAGGGGGTCCTAATGAAAAACTGTTTTTT

j_gene: TRBJ2-3
d_gene: .
v_gene: TRBV2
abundance: .
CDR3aa: CASLTSFGADTQYF
CDR3nt: TGTGCCAGCTTAACTAGCTTCGGGGCAGATACGCAGTATTTT

j_gene: TRBJ2-1
d_gene: .
v_gene: TRBV4-1
abundance: .
CDR3aa: CASSHGINEQFF
CDR3nt: TGCGCCAGCAGCCATGGGATAAATGAGCAGTTCTTC

j_gene: TRBJ2-7
d_gene: .
v_gene: TRBV20-1
abundance: .
CDR3aa: CSARGTLTRTYEQYF
CDR3nt: TGCAGTGCTAGAGGGACTCTCACCCGCACCTACGAGCAGTACTTC

j_gene: TRBJ2-7
d_gene: .
v_gene: TRBV6-2/TRBV6-3
abundance: few
CDR3aa: CASSDRRVYEQYF
CDR3nt: TGTGCCAGCAGTGACCGCAGGGTATACGAGCAGTACTTC

j_gene: TRBJ2-6
d_gene: .
v_gene: TRBV3-1
abundance: few
CDR3aa: CASSQDVGGGSGANVLTF
CDR3nt: TGTGCCAGCAGCCAAGATGTGGGGGGAGGCTCTGGGGCCAACGTCCTGACTTTC